The 23 T cell receptor beta chains given below trace back to one sample, sequenced in a study of control samples from healthy donors and cancer patients. Here immunoSEQ multiplex PCR was the method, and the copy in TCRdb shows in-frame clones only, minus some. Here the sample spans about 160,000 clones, approximately 94% being singletons. The sequencing sample was made of PBMCs. The receptors come from a man between 60 and 75 years old with colorectal cancer.

The rearrangement joins TRBV4-2 to TRBJ2-1; the D is unclear. Germline assignment: CDR1 LGHNA and CDR2 YNFKEQ. V lost 0 bases to trimming and J lost 3 bases, with 15 bases between them. There are 17 residues in the CDR3. The CDR3 here is CASSQDGSPTLYNEQFF. The CDR3 coding sequence is TGTGCCAGCAGCCAAGATGGGTCGCCAACCCTCTACAATGAGCAGTTCTTC.

The chain combines TRBV5-5 with TRBJ2-5, with D possibly TRBD2 on 5 matching bases. In germline, CDR1 is SGHKS, CDR2 YYEKEE (reference sequence). The V end was cut by 0 bases, the J end by 7 bases, with 7 bases between. CDR3 length: 12 residues. In DNA, the CDR3 is TGTGCCAGCAGCTTGGGTGAGGGGACCCAGTACTTC. Its protein product is CASSLGEGTQYF.

This clone has a single count. The chain employs TRBV5-1 and TRBJ2-2; D is possibly TRBD1 or TRBD2 (6 bases each). The CDR3 has 15 residues. V lost 4 bases and J lost 0, with 10 bases in between. Per germline, CDR1 SGHRS and CDR2 YFSETQ. CDR3 sequence: CASSRGGSNTGELFF. The CDR3 nucleotides are TGCGCCAGCAGCCGAGGGGGGTCGAACACCGGGGAGCTGTTTTTT.

The V and J genes are TRBV4-1 and TRBJ1-6; D may be TRBD1 (5 bases). Trimming cost V 0 bases and J 9 bases, with 9 bases left between them. CDR3 length: 14 amino acids. Germline CDR1 is MGHRA and CDR2 is YSYEKL. CDR3 coding DNA: TGCGCCAGCAGCCAAGAAGGGGTTGGTTCACCCCTCCACTTT. Translated: CASSQEGVGSPLHF.

This clone was recorded only once. The chain joins TRBV6-2 or TRBV6-3 to TRBJ2-7; D is tentatively TRBD1 or TRBD2 (6 bases each). V dropped 2 bases and J dropped 6 bases, with 14 bases sitting between them. Germline V lookup: CDR1 MNHEY, CDR2 SVGEGT. CDR3 length: 14 amino acids. CDR3 sequence: CASSYGGGRGEQYF. The CDR3 DNA follows: TGTGCCAGCAGTTACGGTGGGGGGCGAGGCGAGCAGTACTTC.

J is TRBJ2-3 and V is TRBV7-6; the D gene is possibly TRBD2 (6 bases). CDR1 SGHVS and CDR2 FNYEAQ come from the germline V gene. The CDR3 runs 15 residues. V gave up 2 bases and J gave up 2 bases, with 11 bases separating them. The CDR3 sequence is CASSLQRVDTDTQYF. DNA for the CDR3: TGTGCCAGCAGCTTACAGCGGGTAGACACAGATACGCAGTATTTT.

This sequence joins TRBV18 and TRBJ2-7; D ambiguous. V lost 4 bases and J 6 bases, leaving 7 bases between the germline ends. Germline V lookup: CDR1 KGHSH, CDR2 LQKENI. The CDR3 loop spans 11 amino acids. The CDR3 sequence: CASSLASEQYF. The CDR3 nucleotides are TGTGCCAGCTCACTTGCTAGCGAGCAGTACTTC.

The J gene is TRBJ2-3, the V gene TRBV19; D is perhaps TRBD2 (6 bases). V dropped 7 bases and J dropped 2 bases, with 19 bases sitting between them. The V gene's germline CDR1 is LNHDA and CDR2 SQIVND (reference sequence). This CDR3 has 16 residues. CDR3 loop: CASTPWAGSHTDTQYF. DNA of the CDR3: TGTGCCAGTACCCCATGGGCGGGGTCCCACACAGATACGCAGTATTTT.

This chain uses TRBV19 with TRBJ1-4; TRBD1 might be the D (6 bases). Germline values: CDR1 LNHDA, CDR2 SQIVND (reference sequence). The CDR3 is 13 residues long. Trimming stripped 6 bases from V and 8 bases from J, with 13 bases between. CDR3 sequence: CASRTGREEKLFF. DNA for the CDR3: TGTGCCAGTAGAACAGGGAGGGAGGAAAAACTGTTTTTT.

This clone was observed a few times. This CDR3 reads CASSFDPPTGGTDTQYF. The CDR3 bases are TGTGCCAGCAGCTTTGACCCCCCGACAGGGGGCACAGATACGCAGTATTTT. This chain uses TRBV11-2 with TRBJ2-3; 8 bases line up with TRBD1. The CDR3 spans 17 residues. V lost 3 bases to trimming and J lost 1 base; unmatched junction nucleotides: 9. CDR1 is SGHAT, CDR2 FQNNGV, per germline.

J is TRBJ1-4 and V is TRBV5-1; no reliable D call. Germline CDR1 reads SGHRS; CDR2 reads YFSETQ. V shed 3 bases and J shed 3 bases, with 12 bases lying between them. This CDR3 region has 15 residues. CDR3 nucleotides: TGCGCCAGCAGCTCGGAAGGGCTTCCTAATGAAAAACTGTTTTTT. Translation: CASSSEGLPNEKLFF.

The J gene is TRBJ1-2, the V gene TRBV6-5; D may be TRBD1 (6 bases). Trimming pared 6 bases from V and 4 bases from J, leaving 9 bases between. This CDR3 contains 12 residues. Germline CDR1 and CDR2: MNHEY and SVGAGI. The CDR3 is CASSEGGYGYTF. Written as DNA, the CDR3 is TGTGCCAGCAGCGAGGGGGGCTATGGCTACACCTTC.

The chain is built from TRBV12-3 or TRBV12-4 and TRBJ1-2, with no clear D. The V end lost 7 bases, the J end lost 1 base, and 10 bases lay between the germline ends. CDR3 length: 13 residues. The CDR3 nucleotides read TGTGCCAGCACCCAAGAGGGTAACTATGGCTACACCTTC. Translated: CASTQEGNYGYTF.

The V gene is TRBV6-5, the J gene TRBJ1-1, with TRBD1 identical over 12 bases. This CDR3 has 16 amino acids. V trimming: 4 bases; J trimming: 6 bases; junction bases outside the gene matches: 9. The V gene's germline CDR1 is MNHEY and CDR2 SVGAGI. CDR3 sequence (DNA): TGTGCCAGCAGTTCCGCGCCGGGACAGGGGGCATCTGAAGCTTTCTTT. It encodes CASSSAPGQGASEAFF.

As to this clone: The junction shows a germline mismatch at one end, possibly a read error. The chain uses TRBV18 and TRBJ2-1, with TRBD2 matching over 8 bases. This CDR3 comprises 13 residues. From germline, CDR1 is KGHSH and CDR2 LQKENI. The CDR3 sequence: CASAPPGGDEQFF. DNA for the CDR3: TGTGCCAGCGCACCACCGGGGGGGGATGAGCAGTTCTTC. Complete variable domain (other parts from reference TRBV18 and TRBJ2-1): NAGVMQNPRHLVRRRGQEARLRCSPMKGHSHVYWYRQLPEEGLKFMVYLQKENIIDESGMPKERFSAEFPKEGPSILRIQQVVRGDSAAYFCASAPPGGDEQFFGPGTRLTVL.

The rearrangement joins TRBV3-1 (or the pseudogene TRBV3-2) to TRBJ2-2, with 7 bases that match TRBD2. Trimming cost V 8 bases and J 5 bases; bases outside gene matches: 8. This CDR3 is built from 14 residues. Per the germline V gene, CDR1 is LGHDT and CDR2 is YNNKEL (reference sequence). The CDR3 spells CASGRGEETGELFF. As DNA, the CDR3 is TGTGCCAGCGGCCGGGGGGAAGAAACCGGGGAGCTGTTTTTT.

V is TRBV5-1 and J is TRBJ2-5; 8 nucleotides match TRBD1. Germline loops: CDR1 SGHRS, CDR2 YFSETQ. This CDR3 has 16 amino acids. Losses at the gene ends were 4 bases for V and 1 base for J; bases not matched to a gene: 9. In nucleotides, the CDR3 is TGCGCCAGCAGCATCTCTCCGACAGGGGCCCAAGAGACCCAGTACTTC. It is translated as CASSISPTGAQETQYF.

V gene TRBV12-3 or TRBV12-4 combines with J gene TRBJ1-1, with D unclear. Trimming pared 4 bases from V and 1 base from J, leaving 7 bases between. The CDR3 contains 13 residues. The CDR3 DNA follows: TGTGCCAGCAGTTCCGGACCGAACACTGAAGCTTTCTTT. Its translation: CASSSGPNTEAFF.

The genes are TRBV21-1 and TRBJ1-5. TRBV21-1 is labeled a pseudogene. This CDR3 has 14 amino acids. The CDR3 sequence: CASSRLRGNQPQHF. CDR3 nucleotide sequence: TGTGCCAGCAGCCGCTTAAGAGGCAATCAGCCCCAGCATTTT.

V is TRBV10-3 and J is TRBJ2-5, with 7 bases lining up with TRBD1. The CDR3 spans 14 residues. V lost 2 bases and J lost 1; bases outside the gene matches: 1. In germline, CDR1 is ENHRY, CDR2 SYGVKD. CDR3 coding DNA: TGTGCCATCAGTGAGACAGGGGCCCAAGAGACCCAGTACTTC. It is translated as CAISETGAQETQYF.

The genes are TRBV27 and TRBJ1-6, with a tentative D call TRBD1 (5 bases). V dropped 2 bases and J dropped 4 bases, with 15 bases sitting between them. The CDR3 extends over 17 amino acids. From germline, CDR1 is MNHEY and CDR2 SMNVEV (reference sequence). CDR3 sequence: CASSLRGPTSYNSPLHF. Here the CDR3 DNA reads TGTGCCAGCAGTTTAAGGGGACCGACATCATATAATTCACCCCTCCACTTT.

V usage is TRBV6-2 or TRBV6-3 and J usage is TRBJ1-2, with TRBD1 identical over 7 bases. The V segment lost 1 base and the J segment 8 bases; nucleotides outside the gene matches: 13. Germline CDR1 and CDR2: MNHEY and SVGEGT. This CDR3 is 16 amino acids long. Here the CDR3 DNA reads TGTGCCAGCAGTTACTTCGATCCAGGGGGAGCCCGCGGCTACACCTTC. Its translation is CASSYFDPGGARGYTF.

DNA for the CDR3: TGTGCCAGCAGTGACGCCGGGAGTCTTAATTCACCCCTCCACTTT. It is translated as CASSDAGSLNSPLHF. J is TRBJ1-6 and V is TRBV25-1; D ambiguous. CDR1 MGHDK and CDR2 SYGVNS come from the germline V gene. CDR3 length: 15 residues. V was trimmed by 3 bases and J by 6 bases, leaving 12 bases between them. The full variable domain, with the rest looked up from reference TRBV25-1 and TRBJ1-6, is EADIYQTPRYLVIGTGKKITLECSQTMGHDKMYWYQQDPGMELHLIHYSYGVNSTEKGDLSSESTVSRIRTEHFPLTLESARPSHTSQYLCASSDAGSLNSPLHFGNGTRLTVT.